What follows is one T cell receptor (beta chain) and its context. Its antigen is unidentified. V lost 5 bases, J lost 0 bases, and 8 bases lay in between. Germline V gene sequence: CDR1 PRHDT, CDR2 FYEKMQ (reference sequence). This CDR3 has 13 amino acids. The sample is drawn from a study of Ad26.COV2.S vaccination and SARS-CoV-2 variants. Study-wide results and caveats: Reports say spike-specific CD8+ and CD4+ T cell responses covered substantial breadth after vaccination. It is possible that the TCR breadth and depth analyses underestimated the total T cell responses. It was vaccine recipients, not placebo recipients, who had the higher spike-specific TCR breadth. Comparability of non-spike TCR breadth was observed across vaccine and placebo recipients.

The data were produced by immunoSEQ multiplex PCR, yet TCRdb's version contains in-frame clones alone and is incomplete. The repertoire consists of approximately 400,000 clones, with roughly 94% occurring once and the leading ten covering about 3.9%. The chain links TRBV13 to TRBJ2-7; unclear D gene. The receptor was isolated from a human donor who had recovered from COVID-19. Source: peripheral blood, taken after recovery from COVID-19. Here the CDR3 DNA reads TGTGCCAGCAGCGATCGGTTCTCCTACGAGCAGTACTTC. Its translation: CASSDRFSYEQYF.